Listed below are T cell receptor beta chains from one sample, sequenced in a study of shared T cell receptors in the human thymus. The protocol was immunoSEQ multiplex PCR, while the TCRdb copy is restricted to in-frame clones and leaves out a portion. The sample lists 500,000 to 750,000 clones; over 75% were seen once. The same data also went into a second study, on human thymus T cells.

Sequencing was done on a sample of thymocytes. These receptors all come from a boy younger than two with a congenital heart defect. Both conserved end residues are part of each CDR3. A D gene is named only where the DNA matches it firmly. Clone sizes are given selectively: once, few, many, or a class where the clone is expanded.

D gene,clone size,J gene,V gene,CDR3 protein,CDR3 DNA
TRBD1,few,TRBJ2-1,TRBV7-8,CASSSQGAGYNEQFF,TGTGCCAGCAGCTCCCAGGGGGCAGGCTACAATGAGCAGTTCTTC
.,.,TRBJ2-3,TRBV13,CASSTGGGVITDTQYF,TGTGCCAGCAGCACCGGAGGGGGGGTAATCACAGATACGCAGTATTTT
.,.,TRBJ1-5,TRBV2,CASTPKGGDIGQPQHF,TGTGCCAGCACACCTAAGGGAGGGGATATCGGTCAGCCCCAGCATTTT
TRBD2,.,TRBJ2-1,TRBV19,CASSWGLADYNEQFF,TGTGCCAGTAGCTGGGGACTAGCGGACTACAATGAGCAGTTCTTC
.,.,TRBJ2-1,TRBV29-1,CSVLRAANEQFF,TGCAGCGTCCTCAGGGCAGCCAATGAGCAGTTCTTC
TRBD1,.,TRBJ2-3,TRBV5-4,CASSSDRGTDTQYF,TGTGCCAGCAGCTCGGACAGGGGCACAGATACGCAGTATTTT
.,few,TRBJ1-3,TRBV6-5,CASSRQVGNTIYF,TGTGCCAGCAGCCGACAGGTGGGAAACACCATATATTTT
.,.,TRBJ2-5,TRBV12-5,CASGATPGGPETQYF,TGTGCTAGTGGTGCTACCCCGGGCGGGCCCGAGACCCAGTACTTC
TRBD2,.,TRBJ2-2,TRBV6-5,CASSYPSGSKSGELFF,TGTGCCAGCAGTTACCCTAGCGGGAGTAAGTCCGGGGAGCTGTTTTTT
TRBD2,.,TRBJ2-7,TRBV2,CASSESGRAYEQYF,TGTGCCAGCAGTGAAAGCGGGAGGGCCTACGAGCAGTACTTC
TRBD1,.,TRBJ2-7,TRBV11-3,CASSPKWKQGAQGEQYF,TGTGCCAGCAGCCCAAAGTGGAAACAGGGGGCGCAGGGCGAGCAGTACTTC
TRBD2,.,TRBJ2-2,TRBV9,CASSVGLAGRYTGELFF,TGTGCCAGCAGCGTAGGACTAGCGGGAAGGTACACCGGGGAGCTGTTTTTT
.,.,TRBJ2-6,TRBV7-9,CATRDTSGANVLTF,TGTGCCACCCGGGACACCTCTGGGGCCAACGTCCTGACTTTC
.,.,TRBJ1-3,TRBV28,CASRGDTRSGNTIYF,TGTGCCAGCCGTGGGGACACTCGCTCTGGAAACACCATATATTTT
TRBD1,.,TRBJ1-2,TRBV29-1,CSATRQGGYGYTF,TGCAGCGCCACCAGACAGGGCGGCTATGGCTACACCTTC
.,.,TRBJ2-5,TRBV7-6,CASSLGTRGGGPQETQYF,TGTGCCAGCAGCTTAGGGACTAGAGGGGGGGGCCCACAAGAGACCCAGTACTTC
TRBD2,.,TRBJ2-3,TRBV7-8,CASSLVVLAGGNGTDTQYF,TGTGCCAGCAGCTTAGTGGTGCTAGCGGGAGGGAATGGCACAGATACGCAGTATTTT
.,.,TRBJ1-4,TRBV4-1,CASSQGWIGAGQREKLFF,TGCGCCAGCAGCCAAGGGTGGATAGGGGCAGGGCAGCGCGAAAAACTGTTTTTT
TRBD1,.,TRBJ2-7,TRBV13,CASSLGAQDRGVYEQYF,TGTGCCAGCAGCTTAGGGGCCCAGGACAGGGGGGTCTACGAGCAGTACTTC
.,.,TRBJ2-3,TRBV4-2,CASSQDSLGGPGDTQYF,TGTGCCAGCAGCCAAGACAGTCTTGGCGGCCCTGGGGATACGCAGTATTTT
TRBD1,.,TRBJ2-2,TRBV18,CASSPDRENTGELFF,TGTGCCAGCTCACCCGACAGGGAGAACACCGGGGAGCTGTTTTTT
.,.,TRBJ2-1,TRBV6-5,CASSKEPYNEQFF,TGTGCCAGCAGTAAGGAGCCGTACAATGAGCAGTTCTTC
TRBD2,.,TRBJ2-7,TRBV10-1,CASSEGNKGLSTRYTYEQYF,TGCGCCAGCAGTGAGGGGAATAAGGGACTATCGACTCGTTACACCTACGAGCAGTACTTC
TRBD2,.,TRBJ2-7,TRBV4-1,CASSQLTSGSSYEQYF,TGCGCCAGCAGCCAACTCACTAGCGGGAGCTCCTACGAGCAGTACTTC
TRBD1,.,TRBJ1-1,TRBV5-4,CASSVRGGPEAFF,TGTGCCAGCAGCGTCCGAGGGGGCCCTGAAGCTTTCTTT
.,.,TRBJ1-6,TRBV6-5,CASSYRWGGSPLHF,TGTGCCAGCAGTTACAGATGGGGAGGCTCACCCCTCCACTTT
TRBD1,.,TRBJ2-7,TRBV11-2,CASSLDCPGQGAYEQYF,TGTGCCAGCAGCTTAGATTGCCCGGGGCAGGGGGCCTACGAGCAGTACTTC
.,.,TRBJ2-2,TRBV29-1,CSVEGQNTGELFF,TGCAGCGTTGAAGGGCAGAACACCGGGGAGCTGTTTTTT
TRBD1,.,TRBJ1-2,TRBV2,CAPPRRQGAHGYTF,TGTGCCCCCCCCCGGCGACAGGGGGCGCATGGCTACACCTTC
TRBD2,.,TRBJ2-3,TRBV4-1,CASSQRLAGTTDTQYF,TGCGCCAGCAGCCAGCGACTAGCGGGGACCACAGATACGCAGTATTTT
TRBD2,.,TRBJ2-7,TRBV4-3,CASSQVSSGSPHEQYF,TGCGCCAGCAGCCAAGTCTCTAGCGGGAGTCCCCACGAGCAGTACTTC
TRBD1,.,TRBJ2-7,TRBV5-1,CASSADRDPSYEQYF,TGCGCCAGCAGCGCAGACAGGGACCCTTCCTACGAGCAGTACTTC
.,.,TRBJ1-2,TRBV2,CASRRAEGLGRRYGYTF,TGTGCCAGCAGACGAGCAGAGGGACTGGGACGGAGATATGGCTACACCTTC
.,.,TRBJ2-5,TRBV5-1,CASSLRASPQETQYF,TGCGCCAGCAGCTTGCGAGCGAGCCCCCAAGAGACCCAGTACTTC
TRBD1,.,TRBJ2-7,TRBV16,CASSPVPGQVNYEQYF,TGTGCCAGCAGTCCCGTACCGGGACAGGTTAACTACGAGCAGTACTTC
TRBD1,.,TRBJ2-7,TRBV18,CASSPGTGLSYEQYF,TGTGCCAGCTCTCCCGGGACAGGGTTATCCTACGAGCAGTACTTC
TRBD2,few,TRBJ2-2,TRBV2,CASSAGTSGRKAVTGELFF,TGTGCCAGCAGTGCCGGGACTAGCGGGAGGAAGGCGGTCACCGGGGAGCTGTTTTTT
TRBD2,.,TRBJ2-7,TRBV30,CAWSVKAGGPYEQYF,TGTGCCTGGAGTGTCAAGGCGGGAGGGCCATACGAGCAGTACTTC
TRBD1,.,TRBJ2-7,TRBV7-2,CASSLRQGSYEQYF,TGTGCCAGCAGCTTAAGACAGGGGAGCTACGAGCAGTACTTC
TRBD1,.,TRBJ1-5,TRBV19,CATAPGQGAGNQPQHF,TGTGCCACCGCTCCGGGACAGGGGGCAGGTAATCAGCCCCAGCATTTT
.,.,TRBJ2-1,TRBV6-1,CASIGLGSYNEQFF,TGTGCCAGCATCGGACTCGGCTCCTACAATGAGCAGTTCTTC
.,.,TRBJ2-5,TRBV4-1,CASSQRGRTQEPQYF,TGCGCCAGCAGCCAACGAGGGAGAACCCAAGAGCCCCAGTACTTC
TRBD1,.,TRBJ1-5,TRBV30,CAWRGQGGNQPQHF,TGTGCCTGGAGAGGACAGGGCGGCAATCAGCCCCAGCATTTT